The 27 T cell receptor beta chains reported below all come from one sample, sequenced in a study of immune evolution from preneoplasia to lung adenocarcinoma. Sequencing used immunoSEQ multiplex PCR; TCRdb keeps in-frame clones, though not all of them. The sample consists of just over 7,000 clones, around 79% of them appearing once. The specimen was FFPE adjacent normal lung tissue. The source of these receptors is a person aged 70 to 85 with lung adenocarcinoma.

The V gene is TRBV18, the J gene TRBJ2-5; no clear D. Per germline, CDR1 KGHSH and CDR2 LQKENI. Trimming removed 0 bases from V and 1 base from J, with 6 bases in between. The CDR3 is made up of 14 amino acids. The DNA of the CDR3 is TGTGCCAGCTCACCACCGGTGCGCCAAGAGACCCAGTACTTC. This sequence encodes CASSPPVRQETQYF.

The gene calls are TRBV28 and TRBJ1-2; 9 bases line up with TRBD1. The CDR3 has 15 amino acids. Germline CDR1 is MDHEN and CDR2 is SYDVKM. The ends lost 5 bases at V and 4 bases at J; junction bases unmatched: 8. CDR3 coding DNA: TGTGCCAGCAGTGATGGGCCACAGGGGGCCTATGGCTACACCTTC. Protein: CASSDGPQGAYGYTF.

The gene calls are TRBV10-3 and TRBJ2-5; 10 nucleotides line up with TRBD2. CDR1 and CDR2 from the germline V gene are ENHRY and SYGVKD. Germline trimming cut 10 bases from V and 5 bases from J; bases unmatched to any gene: 13. CDR3 length: 15 amino acids. Here the CDR3 reads CATSSAGGLRETQYF. CDR3 nucleotide sequence: TGTGCCACCTCCTCAGCGGGGGGGCTTAGGGAGACCCAGTACTTC.

The rearrangement links TRBV6-1 to TRBJ1-6, with D perhaps matching TRBD1 (6 bases). Germline lookup yields CDR1 MNHNS and CDR2 SASEGT. V dropped 0 bases and J dropped 8 bases, with 14 bases sitting between them. The CDR3 is 16 amino acids. In DNA, the CDR3 is TGTGCCAGCAGTGAAGCCGGGGGGGCGGTAGATTCACCCCTCCACTTT. Translated, it gives CASSEAGGAVDSPLHF.

This clone was found once. The genes are TRBV30 and TRBJ1-5, with D unresolved. The CDR3 covers 13 residues. Germline CDR1 is GTSNPN and CDR2 is SVGIG (reference sequence). V lost 0 bases and J lost 9, with 12 bases in between. The chain's CDR3 is CAWSVSQGMPQHF. In nucleotides, the CDR3 is TGTGCCTGGAGTGTCTCCCAAGGGATGCCCCAGCATTTT.

The chain joins TRBV12-2 to TRBJ2-2; the table's D call, TRBD1, was not checked against the DNA. TRBV12-2 is labeled a pseudogene. The CDR3 has 16 residues. The CDR3 DNA sequence: TGTGCAAGTCGCTCCACCGGGACAGCGCCCACCGGGGAGCTGTTTTTT. This codes for CASRSTGTAPTGELFF.

The J gene is TRBJ2-1, the V gene TRBV11-2, with TRBD2 identical over 14 bases. The CDR3 runs 15 residues. The ends lost 8 bases at V and 10 bases at J; junction bases unmatched: 10. The V gene's germline CDR1 is SGHAT and CDR2 FQNNGV. This chain's CDR3 is CASDPTSGGAGEQFF. In DNA form, the CDR3 reads TGTGCCAGCGACCCGACTAGCGGGGGGGCGGGGGAGCAGTTCTTC.

This chain connects TRBV6-5 to TRBJ1-4; D is possibly TRBD1 (6 bases). The CDR3 sequence is 14 residues long. CDR1 is MNHEY and CDR2 is SVGAGI in the germline V gene. V was pared by 6 bases and J by 4 bases, with 12 bases between. CDR3 region: CASSNKGVNEKLFF. The CDR3 DNA reads as TGTGCCAGCAGCAACAAGGGGGTTAATGAAAAACTGTTTTTT.

The V call is TRBV7-8, the J call TRBJ2-1, with D possibly matching TRBD1 (6 bases). CDR1 is SGHVS, CDR2 FQNEAQ, per germline. The CDR3 spans 14 residues. Trimming cost V 5 bases and J 4 bases, with 12 bases left between them. CDR3 sequence: CASSPPRGYNEQFF. The CDR3 DNA reads as TGTGCCAGCAGCCCCCCTAGGGGGTACAATGAGCAGTTCTTC.

The V call is TRBV10-2, the J call TRBJ1-2; D is uncertain. This CDR3 has 14 amino acids. Germline V gene sequence: CDR1 WSHSY, CDR2 SAAADI. The ends were cut back, 2 bases at V and 0 bases at J, with 7 bases in the middle. In nucleotides, the CDR3 is TGCGCCAGCAGTGAGGCAGTTCCTAACTATGGCTACACCTTC. It specifies CASSEAVPNYGYTF.

The V call is TRBV5-6, the J call TRBJ2-7, with a possible D match to TRBD1 (6 bases). The CDR3 is 14 amino acids. Trimming took 2 bases from V and 2 from J, leaving 11 bases between them. CDR1 and CDR2 (germline): SGHDT, YYEEEE. The CDR3 region is CASSLQGYTYEQYF. CDR3 coding DNA: TGTGCCAGCAGCTTACAGGGCTACACCTACGAGCAGTACTTC.

V usage is TRBV4-1 and J usage is TRBJ1-3; D ambiguous. CDR3 length: 13 residues. V dropped 0 bases and J dropped 6 bases, with 6 bases sitting between them. Per germline, CDR1 MGHRA and CDR2 YSYEKL. The CDR3 DNA reads as TGCGCCAGCAGCCAAGAGAGCCTAAACACCATATATTTT. Protein: CASSQESLNTIYF.

This chain uses TRBV7-2 with TRBJ2-5, with D unclear. Looked up from germline, CDR1 is SGHTA and CDR2 is FQGNSA. This CDR3 contains 15 residues. Trimming shortened V by 1 base and J by 9 bases, and 18 bases separated the two germline ends. This CDR3 is CASSLESAPPLAQYF. The CDR3 DNA is TGTGCCAGCAGCTTAGAGTCGGCTCCTCCCCTGGCCCAGTACTTC.

The chain is built from TRBV11-2 and TRBJ1-4; 9 bases line up with TRBD1. This CDR3 has 15 amino acids. CDR1 and CDR2 (germline): SGHAT, FQNNGV. With 5 bases clipped from V and 4 bases from J, the junction kept 5 bases outside the gene matches. The CDR3 loop is CASSARTGDNEKLFF. CDR3 coding DNA: TGTGCCAGCAGCGCCCGGACAGGGGATAATGAAAAACTGTTTTTT.

This chain joins TRBV28 and TRBJ1-5; D unclear. Trimming removed 5 bases from V and 6 bases from J, with 11 bases in between. Germline CDR1 reads MDHEN; CDR2 reads SYDVKM. The CDR3 runs to 13 residues. CDR3 bases: TGTGCCAGCAGTCCCCCGAGGAGTCAGCCCCAGCATTTT. Protein product: CASSPPRSQPQHF.

The rearrangement uses TRBV11-3 and TRBJ2-5; no clear D. The CDR3 totals 16 residues. V dropped 1 base and J dropped 5 bases, with 17 bases sitting between them. Germline CDR1 is SGHNT and CDR2 is YENEEA. The CDR3 coding sequence is TGTGCCAGCAGCTTAGGGGTCGGCGGCGATCAGGAGACCCAGTACTTC. Amino acids: CASSLGVGGDQETQYF.

This clone was observed a handful of times. The CDR3 DNA follows: TGTGCCAGCTCGAGACCACTAGCGGACCAAGAGACCCAGTACTTC. Translated: CASSRPLADQETQYF. J is TRBJ2-5 and V is TRBV28, with 8 bases aligning to TRBD2. Germline CDR1 and CDR2: MDHEN and SYDVKM. The ends lost 8 bases at V and 0 bases at J; junction bases unmatched: 8. CDR3 size: 15 residues.

The chain recombines TRBV5-6 with TRBJ1-1, with TRBD1 identical over 8 bases. The germline CDR1 and CDR2 sequences are SGHDT and YYEEEE. With 4 bases clipped from V and 3 bases from J, the junction kept 5 bases outside the gene matches. The CDR3 sequence is 14 residues long. CDR3 sequence: CASSLKDRDTEAFF. DNA for the CDR3: TGTGCCAGCAGCCTAAAGGACAGGGACACTGAAGCTTTCTTT.

CDR3 residues: CACSGVGEKLFF. The CDR3 region has the DNA TGTGCCTGTTCGGGGGTCGGAGAAAAACTGTTTTTT. The genes are TRBV6-1 and TRBJ1-4, with D perhaps TRBD1 (5 bases). There are 12 residues in the CDR3. Germline V CDR1 and CDR2: MNHNS, SASEGT. V was pared by 11 bases and J by 8 bases, with 15 bases between.

This chain uses TRBV7-9 with TRBJ1-2; TRBD1 aligns across 7 bases. This CDR3 is 15 amino acids long. Germline-derived CDR1 and CDR2 are SEHNR and FQNEAQ (reference sequence). V shed 2 bases, J shed 6 bases, and the junction held 9 bases outside the gene matches. CDR3 DNA sequence: TGTGCCAGCAGCTTAAATACTCGAGGGGGCCATGGCTACACCTTC. This encodes CASSLNTRGGHGYTF.

The genes are TRBV9 and TRBJ1-1; 10 positions match TRBD1. The germline V gene has CDR1 SGDLS and CDR2 YYNGEE. This CDR3 has 15 amino acids. V gave up 4 bases and J gave up 3 bases; unmatched junction bases: 6. CDR3 nucleotides: TGTGCCAGCAGCTCCCTGACAGGGGGCTACACTGAAGCTTTCTTT. As protein: CASSSLTGGYTEAFF.

The J gene is TRBJ2-1, the V gene TRBV6-1, with 8 bases that match TRBD2. This CDR3 has 15 residues. The V gene's germline CDR1 is MNHNS and CDR2 SASEGT. Losses at the gene ends were 7 bases for V and 1 base for J; bases not matched to a gene: 6. The CDR3: CASKWRGESYNEQFF. CDR3 coding DNA: TGTGCCAGCAAATGGCGGGGGGAATCCTACAATGAGCAGTTCTTC.

This chain links TRBV7-2 with TRBJ2-7; 9 bases are shared with TRBD1. The CDR3 is 15 residues long. The germline V gene encodes CDR1 SGHTA and CDR2 FQGNSA. The V and J ends lost 0 bases and 5 bases, in that order; junction bases with no gene match: 5. As DNA, the CDR3 is TGTGCCAGCAGCTTAGCCGGGACAGGGTACCACGAGCAGTACTTC. Its translation: CASSLAGTGYHEQYF. Full variable domain (rest looked up from reference TRBV7-2 and TRBJ2-7): GAGVSQSPSNKVTEKGKDVELRCDPISGHTALYWYRQSLGQGLEFLIYFQGNSAPDKSGLPSDRFSAERTGGSVSTLTIQRTQQEDSAVYLCASSLAGTGYHEQYFGPGTRLTVT.

The chain recombines TRBV7-3 with TRBJ2-7; D is tentatively TRBD1 or TRBD2 (5 bases each). Germline V gene sequence: CDR1 SGHTA, CDR2 FQGTGA. This CDR3 is built from 14 residues. V lost 2 bases to trimming and J lost 5 bases, with 13 bases between them. In DNA, the CDR3 is TGTGCCAGCAGCTTAGGTAGGGGACGGCACGAGCAGTACTTC. This translates into CASSLGRGRHEQYF.

This sequence joins TRBV10-3 and TRBJ1-6, with 7 positions matching TRBD1. The CDR3 is 14 amino acids. Trimming at V came to 10 bases and at J to 7 bases, leaving 10 bases not matched to a gene. Germline values: CDR1 ENHRY, CDR2 SYGVKD. CDR3 sequence: CATAPRGNNSPLHF. CDR3 nucleotide sequence: TGTGCCACCGCCCCCAGGGGGAACAATTCACCCCTCCACTTT.

This clone was picked up a small number of times. The chain employs TRBV10-3 and TRBJ2-3, with TRBD2 matching over 10 bases. After removal of 5 bases from V and 0 bases from J, the junction contained 2 bases not matched to a gene. In germline, CDR1 is ENHRY, CDR2 SYGVKD. The CDR3 is 15 residues long. The CDR3 reads CAISPAGGSTDTQYF. In DNA, the CDR3 is TGTGCCATCAGTCCAGCGGGGGGGAGCACAGATACGCAGTATTTT.

V usage is TRBV11-3 and J usage is TRBJ2-2, with 7 bases aligning to TRBD2. The germline CDR1 and CDR2 sequences are SGHNT and YENEEA. This CDR3 contains 17 residues. After removal of 4 bases from V and 0 bases from J, the junction contained 8 bases not matched to a gene. The CDR3 DNA reads as TGTGCCAGCAGCTCTCGGGGGAGGGGAACGAACACCGGGGAGCTGTTTTTT. This sequence encodes CASSSRGRGTNTGELFF.